This T cell receptor beta chain was observed in a study of siplizumab effects on memory and regulatory T cells. Whole-study findings and limits: A significant reduction in alloreactive sequences traceable to unstimulated CD4+ memory cells was produced by siplizumab. Naive T cells, seemingly more diverse than memory cells, seemed major alloresponse contributors.

As concerns this clone: Its antigen is undetermined.

About 10^5 TCR templates were assayed per sample. Sequencing used immunoSEQ multiplex PCR; TCRdb keeps in-frame clones, though not all of them. The sample records 50,000 to 70,000 clones, just over 95% being singletons. Unstimulated naive, memory, effector memory and TEMRA subsets were subjected to sequencing in a few donor pairs. The clonotype was recovered from a human donor in good health. Source material: naive CD8+ T cells sorted from blood.

CDR3: CASSQKESWESTDTQYF. The DNA of the CDR3 is TGTGCCAGCAGCCAAAAGGAATCATGGGAGAGCACAGATACGCAGTATTTT. This chain links TRBV7-7 with TRBJ2-3; D may be TRBD2 (5 bases). The V gene's germline CDR1 is SSHAT and CDR2 FNYEAQ (reference sequence). This CDR3 is built from 17 residues. The ends were cut back, 5 bases at V and 0 bases at J, with 18 bases in the middle.